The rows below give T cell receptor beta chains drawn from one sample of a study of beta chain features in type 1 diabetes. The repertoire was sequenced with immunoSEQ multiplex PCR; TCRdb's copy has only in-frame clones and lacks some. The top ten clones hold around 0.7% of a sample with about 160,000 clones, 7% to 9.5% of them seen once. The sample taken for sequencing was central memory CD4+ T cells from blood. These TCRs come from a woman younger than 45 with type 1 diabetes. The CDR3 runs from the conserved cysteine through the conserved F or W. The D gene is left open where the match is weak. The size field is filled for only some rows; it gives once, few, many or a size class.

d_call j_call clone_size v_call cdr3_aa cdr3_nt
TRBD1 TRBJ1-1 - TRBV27 CASSRELTGGTEAFF TGTGCCAGCAGTCGCGAACTAACAGGGGGCACTGAAGCTTTCTTT
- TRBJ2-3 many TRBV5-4 CASSGVGTGPSTDTQYF TGTGCCAGCAGCGGCGTTGGGACTGGGCCTAGCACAGATACGCAGTATTTT
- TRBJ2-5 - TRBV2 CASSEGSYQETQYF TGTGCCAGCAGTGAGGGCAGCTATCAAGAGACCCAGTACTTC
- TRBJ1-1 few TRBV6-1 CASLPGHLTEAFF TGTGCCAGCTTACCGGGACACTTGACTGAAGCTTTCTTT
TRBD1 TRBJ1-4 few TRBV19 CASSRQGTNEKLFF TGTGCCAGTAGCCGACAGGGAACTAATGAAAAACTGTTTTTT
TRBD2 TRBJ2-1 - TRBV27 CASSRLAGDYNEQFF TGTGCCAGCAGTCGACTAGCGGGAGACTACAATGAGCAGTTCTTC
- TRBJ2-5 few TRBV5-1 CASSFLQETQYF TGCGCCAGCAGCTTCCTACAAGAGACCCAGTACTTC
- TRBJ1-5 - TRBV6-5 CASSYSGGRNQPQHF TGTGCCAGCAGTTACTCGGGGGGGCGCAATCAGCCCCAGCATTTT
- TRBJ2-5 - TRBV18 CASSPHARETQYF TGTGCCAGCTCACCACATGCGAGAGAGACCCAGTACTTC
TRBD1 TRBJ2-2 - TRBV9 CASSVVVGGNTGELFF TGTGCCAGCAGCGTAGTTGTAGGGGGCAACACCGGGGAGCTGTTTTTT
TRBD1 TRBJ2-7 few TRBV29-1 CSVASGQVGSEQYF TGCAGCGTTGCGTCGGGACAGGTCGGTAGCGAGCAGTACTTC
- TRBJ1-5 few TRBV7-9 CASSLGPTLSNQPQHF TGTGCCAGCAGCTTGGGGCCTACCCTGAGCAATCAGCCCCAGCATTTT
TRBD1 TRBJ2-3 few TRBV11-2 CASSPDRDTDTQYF TGTGCCAGCAGCCCGGACAGGGACACAGATACGCAGTATTTT
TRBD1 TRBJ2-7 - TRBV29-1 CSVGQDGFYEQYF TGCAGCGTCGGACAGGACGGTTTCTACGAGCAGTACTTC
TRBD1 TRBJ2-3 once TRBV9 CASSVQGVPDTQYF TGTGCCAGCAGTGTACAGGGGGTCCCAGATACGCAGTATTTT
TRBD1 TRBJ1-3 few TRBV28 CASSSHLQTGPGNTIYF TGTGCCAGCAGTTCTCATCTTCAGACAGGGCCTGGAAACACCATATATTTT
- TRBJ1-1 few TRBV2 CASSEGGDTEAFF TGTGCCAGCAGTGAAGGAGGAGACACTGAAGCTTTCTTT
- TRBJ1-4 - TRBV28 CATGVREKLFF TGTGCCACAGGGGTAAGGGAAAAACTGTTTTTT
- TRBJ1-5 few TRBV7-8 CASSPIERGGQPQHF TGTGCCAGCAGCCCAATAGAACGGGGGGGTCAGCCCCAGCATTTT
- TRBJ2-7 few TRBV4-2 CASSQQGSSYEQYF TGTGCCAGCAGCCAGCAGGGGAGCTCCTACGAGCAGTACTTC
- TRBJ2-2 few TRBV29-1 CSVRETDTGELFF TGCAGCGTTAGAGAAACCGACACCGGGGAGCTGTTTTTT
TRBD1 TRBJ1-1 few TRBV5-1 CASSFTGGGSTEAFF TGCGCCAGCAGCTTCACAGGGGGCGGGAGCACTGAAGCTTTCTTT
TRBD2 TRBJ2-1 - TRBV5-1 CASRGTSGYNEQFF TGCGCCAGCAGGGGGACTAGCGGATACAATGAGCAGTTCTTC
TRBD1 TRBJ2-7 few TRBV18 CASSPRTGLNEQYF TGTGCCAGCTCACCTCGGACAGGGCTCAACGAGCAGTACTTC
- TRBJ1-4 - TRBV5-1 CASSLGPAGNEKLFF TGCGCCAGCAGCTTGGGGCCAGCGGGGAATGAAAAACTGTTTTTT
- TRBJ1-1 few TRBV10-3 CAITGQRETEAFF TGTGCCATCACCGGACAGCGGGAGACTGAAGCTTTCTTT
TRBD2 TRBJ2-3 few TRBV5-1 CASSLGLATDTQYF TGCGCCAGCAGCTTGGGACTAGCTACAGATACGCAGTATTTT
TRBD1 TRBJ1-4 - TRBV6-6 CASRGGPATNEKLFF TGTGCCAGCAGAGGGGGCCCTGCAACTAATGAAAAACTGTTTTTT
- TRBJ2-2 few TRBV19 CASNRGYTGELFF TGTGCCAGCAATCGGGGTTACACCGGGGAGCTGTTTTTT
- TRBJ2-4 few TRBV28 CASSRQDIQYF TGTGCCAGCAGCCGACAAGACATTCAGTACTTC
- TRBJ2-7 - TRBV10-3 CAISDSLPYEQYF TGTGCCATCAGTGACTCCCTTCCCTACGAGCAGTACTTC
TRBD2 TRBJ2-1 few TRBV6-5 CASSYVGGRAHEQFF TGTGCCAGCAGTTACGTTGGCGGGAGGGCCCATGAGCAGTTCTTC
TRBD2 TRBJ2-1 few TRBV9 CASSVGLADYNEQFF TGTGCCAGCAGCGTAGGTCTAGCGGACTACAATGAGCAGTTCTTC
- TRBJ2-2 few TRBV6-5 CASSTAGELFF TGTGCCAGCAGTACTGCCGGGGAGCTGTTTTTT
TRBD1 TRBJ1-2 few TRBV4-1 CASSQESTGVGYGYTF TGCGCCAGCAGCCAAGAGTCAACAGGGGTCGGCTATGGCTACACCTTC
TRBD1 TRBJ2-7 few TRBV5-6 CASSPLTGSRYEQYF TGTGCCAGCAGCCCCCTGACAGGGTCTCGCTACGAGCAGTACTTC
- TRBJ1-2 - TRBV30 CAWSTRGLYGYTF TGTGCCTGGAGTACAAGGGGCCTATATGGCTACACCTTC
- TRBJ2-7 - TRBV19 CASSQGNHEQYF TGTGCCAGTTCACAGGGAAACCACGAGCAGTACTTC
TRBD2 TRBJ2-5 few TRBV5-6 CASSLPGTTQETQYF TGTGCCAGCAGCCTTCCCGGGACTACACAAGAGACCCAGTACTTC
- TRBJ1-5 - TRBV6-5 CASRLLGDQPQHF TGTGCCAGCAGATTACTGGGAGATCAGCCCCAGCATTTT
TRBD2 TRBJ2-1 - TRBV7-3 CASSKLAASYNEQFF TGTGCCAGCAGCAAACTAGCGGCCTCCTACAATGAGCAGTTCTTC
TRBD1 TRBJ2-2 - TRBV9 CASSDDRAPNTGELFF TGTGCCAGCAGCGACGACAGGGCTCCCAACACCGGGGAGCTGTTTTTT
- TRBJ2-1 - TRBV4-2 CASSLNREQFF TGTGCCAGCAGCCTTAACAGGGAGCAGTTCTTC
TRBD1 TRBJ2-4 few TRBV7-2 CASSSYEGTGYIQYF TGTGCCAGCAGCTCCTATGAGGGGACAGGGTACATTCAGTACTTC
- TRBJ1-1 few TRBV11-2 CASSLNAATEAFF TGTGCCAGCAGCTTAAACGCAGCGACTGAAGCTTTCTTT
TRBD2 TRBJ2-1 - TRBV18 CASSRGLAGAVEQFF TGTGCCAGCTCACGGGGGCTAGCGGGAGCTGTTGAGCAGTTCTTC
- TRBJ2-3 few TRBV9 CASSPPVGRPTDTQYF TGTGCCAGCAGCCCCCCGGTGGGCAGGCCCACAGATACGCAGTATTTT
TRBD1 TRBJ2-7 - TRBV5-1 CASRSGTDYEQYF TGCGCCAGCAGATCCGGGACAGACTACGAGCAGTACTTC
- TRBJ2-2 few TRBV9 CASTGANTGELFF TGTGCCAGCACAGGGGCGAACACCGGGGAGCTGTTTTTT
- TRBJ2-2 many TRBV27 CASKPDSYTGELFF TGTGCCAGCAAGCCGGACAGTTACACCGGGGAGCTGTTTTTT
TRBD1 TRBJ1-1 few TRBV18 CASSPGQGWNTEAFF TGTGCCAGCTCACCGGGACAGGGATGGAACACTGAAGCTTTCTTT
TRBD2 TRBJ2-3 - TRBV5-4 CASSLGTSGRRSTDTQYF TGTGCCAGCAGCCTTGGGACTAGCGGGAGGAGAAGCACAGATACGCAGTATTTT
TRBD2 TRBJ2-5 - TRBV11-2 CASSLALAGARETQYF TGTGCCAGCAGCTTAGCGCTAGCGGGAGCCCGGGAGACCCAGTACTTC
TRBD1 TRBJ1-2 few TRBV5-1 CASSLQGQGYGYTF TGCGCCAGCAGCTTGCAGGGACAGGGTTATGGCTACACCTTC
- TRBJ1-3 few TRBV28 CASTSDTSGNTIYF TGTGCCAGCACCTCGGACACCTCTGGAAACACCATATATTTT